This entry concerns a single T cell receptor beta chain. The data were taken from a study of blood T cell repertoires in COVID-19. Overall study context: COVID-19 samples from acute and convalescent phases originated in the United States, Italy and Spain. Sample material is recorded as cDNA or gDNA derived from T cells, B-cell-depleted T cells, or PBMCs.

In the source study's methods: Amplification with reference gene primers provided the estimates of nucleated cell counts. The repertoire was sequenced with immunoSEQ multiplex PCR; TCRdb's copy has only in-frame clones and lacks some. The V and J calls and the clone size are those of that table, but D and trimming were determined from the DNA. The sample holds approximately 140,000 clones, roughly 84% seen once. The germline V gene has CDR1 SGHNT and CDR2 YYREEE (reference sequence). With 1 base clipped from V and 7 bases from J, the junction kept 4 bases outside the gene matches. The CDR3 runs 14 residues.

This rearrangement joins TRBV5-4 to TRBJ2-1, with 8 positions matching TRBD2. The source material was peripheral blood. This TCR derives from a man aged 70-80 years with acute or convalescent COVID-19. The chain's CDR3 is CASSLRRGENEQFF. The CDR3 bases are TGTGCCAGCAGCTTGAGGCGGGGGGAGAATGAGCAGTTCTTC.